This TCR beta chain was recorded in a study of T cells in Graves' hyperthyroidism and ophthalmopathy. Overall study context: Any treatment followed the collection of peripheral blood at initial diagnosis. Study outcomes and limitations: Using 13 V-J features, a model discriminated ophthalmopathy from stable hyperthyroidism.

Between the trimmed V and J ends, which lost 3 bases and 6 bases, there was a span of 14 bases. The length of the CDR3 is 14 residues. Per the germline V gene, CDR1 is PRHDT and CDR2 is FYEKMQ (reference sequence). Thyroid ultrasound, orbital computed tomography, clinical symptoms, and serum thyroxine and TRAb underpinned diagnoses. Researchers amplified the TCR beta CDR3 regions from RNA transcripts. HTBI primers drove first-round RT-PCR of the TCR CDR3. MiXCR, applied by TCRdb to the multiplex PCR reads, yields one record per CDR3 protein. The sample holds about 610,000 distinct CDR3 sequences, more than 15% seen once. This clonotype was counted between two and nine times. Its antigen is unidentified.

Input material: blood. This clonotype originated in a woman in her 40s with Graves' ophthalmopathy. The chain is built from TRBV13 and TRBJ1-1; the D gene is possibly TRBD1 (5 bases). This CDR3 is CASSFSGVGPEAFF. In DNA, the CDR3 is TGTGCCAGCAGCTTCTCGGGTGTGGGGCCTGAAGCTTTCTTT.